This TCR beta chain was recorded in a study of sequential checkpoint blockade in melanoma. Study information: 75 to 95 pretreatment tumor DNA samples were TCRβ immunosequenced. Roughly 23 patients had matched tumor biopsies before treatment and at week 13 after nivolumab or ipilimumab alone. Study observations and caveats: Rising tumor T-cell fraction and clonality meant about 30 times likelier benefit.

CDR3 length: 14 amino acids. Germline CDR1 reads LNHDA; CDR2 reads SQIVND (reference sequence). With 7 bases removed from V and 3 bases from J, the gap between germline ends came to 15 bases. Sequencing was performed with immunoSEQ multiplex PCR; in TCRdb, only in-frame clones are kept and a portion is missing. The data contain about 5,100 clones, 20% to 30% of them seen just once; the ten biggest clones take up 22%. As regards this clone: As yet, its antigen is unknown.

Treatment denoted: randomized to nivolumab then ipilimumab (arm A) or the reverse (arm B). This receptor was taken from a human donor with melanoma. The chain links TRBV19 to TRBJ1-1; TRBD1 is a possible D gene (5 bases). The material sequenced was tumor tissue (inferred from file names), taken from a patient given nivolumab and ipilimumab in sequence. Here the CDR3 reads CASTLDRGHTEAFF. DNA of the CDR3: TGTGCCAGTACCCTAGACAGAGGGCACACTGAAGCTTTCTTT.